The 12 T cell receptor beta chains in this list originate from one sample, sequenced in a study of T cells in localized non-small cell lung cancer. Clones were read by immunoSEQ multiplex PCR, and TCRdb kept only the in-frame ones, dropping some. The data contain 6,000 to 8,500 clones, approximately 94% of them singletons. Sequenced material: peripheral blood, taken before any cancer treatment. The receptors originated from a woman aged 40-75 years with stage I lung adenocarcinoma.

V usage is TRBV7-9 and J usage is TRBJ2-5; D not resolved. The CDR3 length is 13 residues. Per the germline V gene, CDR1 is SEHNR and CDR2 is FQNEAQ (reference sequence). The V gene lost 5 bases and the J gene lost 1 base, with 8 bases spanning the gap. The CDR3 region has the DNA TGTGCCAGCAGCCGAGGCCTCCAAGAGACCCAGTACTTC. Protein sequence: CASSRGLQETQYF.

In nucleotides, the CDR3 is TGTGCCTGGAACTTACAGACAACCTACAATGAGCAGTTCTTC. Translated: CAWNLQTTYNEQFF. The chain employs TRBV30 and TRBJ2-1; D remains unclear. The V gene lost 4 bases and the J gene lost 2 bases, with 12 bases spanning the gap. CDR3 size: 14 residues. The V gene's germline CDR1 is GTSNPN and CDR2 SVGIG (reference sequence).

This sequence joins TRBV27 and TRBJ2-3; D may be TRBD2 (6 bases). V lost 4 bases, J lost 0 bases, and 14 bases lay in between. The length of the CDR3 is 16 residues. Germline CDR1 MNHEY, CDR2 SMNVEV (reference sequence). CDR3 nucleotides: TGTGCCAGCAGTTCGTCGCGGGGACCTAGCACAGATACGCAGTATTTT. Translating gives CASSSSRGPSTDTQYF.

In its sample, this clone was seen once. V gene TRBV18 combines with J gene TRBJ2-3; TRBD1 agrees at 7 bases. Trimming cost V 0 bases and J 0 bases; bases outside gene matches: 0. From germline, CDR1 is KGHSH and CDR2 LQKENI. The CDR3 runs to 15 residues. The CDR3: CASSPPGQSTDTQYF. The CDR3 DNA reads TGTGCCAGCTCACCACCGGGACAGAGCACAGATACGCAGTATTTT.

V gene TRBV7-6 combines with J gene TRBJ1-1; TRBD1 matches at 7 bases. Germline CDR1 is SGHVS and CDR2 is FNYEAQ. J was trimmed by 0 bases and V by 11 bases; bases with no gene match: 9. The CDR3 has 14 residues. The CDR3 region has the DNA TGTGCCTCCAGTACAGGGGTCATGAACACTGAAGCTTTCTTT. Amino acids: CASSTGVMNTEAFF.

The V and J genes are TRBV7-9 and TRBJ1-5, with 7 positions matching TRBD1. V lost 7 bases to trimming and J lost 5 bases; unmatched junction nucleotides: 11. Per germline, CDR1 SEHNR and CDR2 FQNEAQ (reference sequence). The CDR3 length is 15 residues. This CDR3 reads CASTQGGLSHQPQHF. CDR3 nucleotides: TGTGCCAGCACCCAGGGGGGGCTCTCTCATCAGCCCCAGCATTTT.

This chain connects TRBV5-1 to TRBJ1-2; D uncertain. Germline V gives CDR1 SGHRS, CDR2 YFSETQ. V lost 0 bases and J lost 6, with 18 bases in between. CDR3 length: 16 amino acids. CDR3 in amino acids: CASSLGEPSFPHGYTF. The CDR3, as DNA: TGCGCCAGCAGCTTGGGGGAGCCGTCCTTCCCACATGGCTACACCTTC.

The rearrangement uses TRBV6-5 and TRBJ2-7; possibly TRBD2 for D (6 bases). The CDR3 consists of 12 residues. With 10 bases removed from V and 0 bases from J, the gap between germline ends came to 10 bases. CDR1 and CDR2 (germline): MNHEY, SVGAGI. DNA of the CDR3: TGTGCCACTGGGGGGAACTCCTACGAGCAGTACTTC. Translating it yields CATGGNSYEQYF.

V gene TRBV4-2 combines with J gene TRBJ2-1, with D uncertain. The CDR3 loop spans 15 amino acids. Germline loops: CDR1 LGHNA, CDR2 YNFKEQ. V was clipped by 2 bases and J by 0 bases, with 8 bases between them. CDR3 protein: CASSQQSNSYNEQFF. CDR3 sequence (DNA): TGTGCCAGCAGCCAACAGTCTAACTCCTACAATGAGCAGTTCTTC.

The chain links TRBV5-6 to TRBJ2-1, with no clear D. From germline, CDR1 is SGHDT and CDR2 YYEEEE. The V and J ends lost 4 bases and 8 bases respectively, with 25 bases between them. The CDR3 extends over 17 amino acids. In DNA form, the CDR3 reads TGTGCCAGCAGCCCGTGGCAGTATAGCCCCGTCCTTGATGAGCAGTTCTTC. This encodes CASSPWQYSPVLDEQFF.

The genes are TRBV10-1 and TRBJ2-1, with 9 bases identical to TRBD1. This CDR3 has 15 amino acids. Germline V gives CDR1 WNHNN, CDR2 SYGVQD (reference sequence). V shed 0 bases, J shed 8 bases, and the junction held 5 bases outside the gene matches. CDR3 coding DNA: TGCGCCAGCAGTGAGTCGGGGGACAGGGCCCATGAGCAGTTCTTC. This translates into CASSESGDRAHEQFF.

The chain is built from TRBV13 and TRBJ2-1; 8 bases map to TRBD1. V shed 1 base and J 5 bases; nucleotides not matched to a gene: 1. Germline values: CDR1 PRHDT, CDR2 FYEKMQ (reference sequence). This CDR3 comprises 14 residues. The CDR3 DNA is TGTGCCAGCAGCTTAGCGGACAGGGACAATGAGCAGTTCTTC. This sequence encodes CASSLADRDNEQFF.